This passage covers 17 T cell receptor beta chains from one sample sequenced in a study of shared clonotypes between healthy human individuals. Libraries were prepared by immunoSEQ multiplex PCR; TCRdb keeps only in-frame clonotypes and omits some of them. The table lists about 2 million clones, 95% of them singletons. The sequenced material came from naive CD4+ T cells sorted from blood. The subset: CD45RA+ positively selected. All receptors derive from a man aged 18 to 30 in good health.

The chain is built from TRBV18 and TRBJ1-2; D is uncertain. The CDR3 has 12 amino acids. V lost 2 bases and J lost 6, with 7 bases in between. In germline, CDR1 is KGHSH, CDR2 LQKENI. CDR3 sequence reads: CASSPGMNGYTF. DNA for the CDR3: TGTGCCAGCTCACCAGGGATGAATGGCTACACCTTC.

The genes are TRBV19 and TRBJ2-7; 10 bases line up with TRBD1. This CDR3 region has 14 residues. The V and J ends lost 7 bases and 1 base, in that order; junction bases with no gene match: 4. The germline gives CDR1 LNHDA, CDR2 SQIVND (reference sequence). The CDR3, as DNA: TGTGCCAGTATCCGGACAGGGGGTTCCTACGAGCAGTACTTC. Protein: CASIRTGGSYEQYF.

Written as DNA, the CDR3 is TGCGCCAGCAGTGAGGGTAGCGGGGCCTACAATGAGCAGTTCTTC. Translated: CASSEGSGAYNEQFF. The rearrangement joins TRBV10-1 to TRBJ2-1; 8 bases line up with TRBD2. There are 15 residues in the CDR3. V was clipped by 2 bases and J by 2 bases; unmatched bases: 2. CDR1 is WNHNN, CDR2 SYGVQD, per germline (reference sequence).

V gene TRBV7-2 combines with J gene TRBJ1-5, with D perhaps TRBD1 (5 bases). CDR3 size: 14 residues. Per the germline V gene, CDR1 is SGHTA and CDR2 is FQGNSA. V was clipped by 1 base and J by 9 bases, with 13 bases between them. As DNA, the CDR3 is TGTGCCAGCAGCTTAGACCGACAGCAGAGGCCCCAGCATTTT. It yields the protein CASSLDRQQRPQHF.

V usage is TRBV28 and J usage is TRBJ1-2, with D tentatively TRBD1 (6 bases). Germline lookup yields CDR1 MDHEN and CDR2 SYDVKM. V was shortened by 9 bases and J by 2 bases, with 10 bases between the two germline ends. The CDR3 consists of 12 residues. The CDR3 nucleotides read TGTGCCAGTTTAACAGGGAACTATGGCTACACCTTC. This sequence encodes CASLTGNYGYTF.

The chain carries TRBV4-1 and TRBJ2-7, with 8 bases fitting TRBD1. The germline CDR1 and CDR2 sequences are MGHRA and YSYEKL. There are 13 residues in the CDR3. J lost 6 bases, V lost 8 bases, and 9 bases had no gene match. Written as DNA, the CDR3 is TGCGCCAGCGGGAAAGGACAGGGTTTCGAGCAGTACTTC. Protein sequence: CASGKGQGFEQYF.

The V gene is TRBV2, the J gene TRBJ2-3, with D perhaps matching TRBD1 (6 bases). This CDR3 spans 14 amino acids. V lost 5 bases, J lost 3 bases, and 12 bases lay in between. Germline CDR1 reads SNHLY; CDR2 reads FYNNEI. The CDR3 here is CASSTGSWTDTQYF. The CDR3 coding sequence is TGTGCCAGCAGTACAGGGTCGTGGACAGATACGCAGTATTTT.

CDR3: CASSLAPEEGAGPYGYTF. CDR3 coding DNA: TGCGCCAGCAGCTTGGCCCCCGAGGAGGGGGCAGGACCCTATGGCTACACCTTC. V is TRBV5-1 and J is TRBJ1-2, with TRBD1 matching 7 bases. Germline CDR1 reads SGHRS; CDR2 reads YFSETQ. V dropped 0 bases and J dropped 4; count of bases not matched to a gene: 15. The length of the CDR3 is 18 residues.

The V and J genes are TRBV20-1 and TRBJ1-2, with D unresolved. This CDR3 is built from 11 residues. Germline CDR1 and CDR2: DFQATT and SNEGSKA (reference sequence). Between the trimmed V and J ends, which lost 4 bases and 0 bases, there was a span of 3 bases. The DNA of the CDR3 is TGCAGTGCTACCGCTAACTATGGCTACACCTTC. This translates into CSATANYGYTF.

The chain carries TRBV5-1 and TRBJ1-6; D remains unclear. Trimming cost V 4 bases and J 11 bases, with 19 bases left between them. From germline, CDR1 is SGHRS and CDR2 YFSETQ. The CDR3 covers 15 residues. Here the CDR3 DNA reads TGCGCCAGCAGCCCCGGACTCCCGTCATTAGCACCCCTCCACTTT. Translating gives CASSPGLPSLAPLHF.

The genes are TRBV5-1 and TRBJ2-1; a weak D match, TRBD1 (5 bases). V gave up 0 bases and J gave up 4 bases, with 14 bases separating them. Per the germline V gene, CDR1 is SGHRS and CDR2 is YFSETQ. The CDR3 spans 16 residues. DNA for the CDR3: TGCGCCAGCAGCTTGGAGGTGGGGCTAACTTACAATGAGCAGTTCTTC. Translated, it gives CASSLEVGLTYNEQFF.

The genes are TRBV7-9 and TRBJ2-7; the D is unclear. The V end was cut by 2 bases, the J end by 3 bases, with 14 bases between. This CDR3 is 15 amino acids long. Looked up from germline, CDR1 is SEHNR and CDR2 is FQNEAQ (reference sequence). The CDR3: CASSLHGGGYYEQYF. In nucleotides, the CDR3 is TGTGCCAGCAGCTTACACGGCGGCGGCTACTACGAGCAGTACTTC.

On this clone: A much larger clone differs from this one at a single base, so this may be a read error. At the DNA level, this CDR3 is encoded by other sequences in the same sample as well. The rearrangement uses TRBV5-1 and TRBJ2-5; D unclear. Trimming removed 3 bases from V and 5 bases from J, with 5 bases in between. Germline CDR1 reads SGHRS; CDR2 reads YFSETQ. This CDR3 spans 11 amino acids. The CDR3 nucleotides read TGCGCCAGCAGCTCCCAGGAGACCCAGTACTTC. It yields the protein CASSSQETQYF.

The V gene is TRBV7-2, the J gene TRBJ2-7; D is perhaps TRBD1 (5 bases). V shed 5 bases and J shed 4 bases, with 15 bases lying between them. The CDR3 is 14 residues long. Germline V gene sequence: CDR1 SGHTA, CDR2 FQGNSA. Written as DNA, the CDR3 is TGTGCCAGCAGCCCCACCCAGGGATGGTACGAGCAGTACTTC. Translating gives CASSPTQGWYEQYF.

On this clone: This sequence may be a read error, since a much larger clone differs from it by one base. The identical CDR3 is also encoded by other nucleotide sequences in the sample. The J gene is TRBJ1-1, the V gene TRBV7-2; TRBD1 might be the D (5 bases). Germline CDR1 reads SGHTA; CDR2 reads FQGNSA. The CDR3 has 14 residues. V was trimmed by 1 base and J by 1 base, leaving 7 bases between them. The DNA for the CDR3 is TGTGCCAGCAGCTTAGGAGGGGCGAACACTGAAGCTTTCTTT. It translates to CASSLGGANTEAFF.

The chain has TRBV7-9 and TRBJ2-1; TRBD1 aligns across 9 bases. V lost 3 bases, J lost 6 bases, and 6 bases stayed unmatched. Germline CDR1 and CDR2: SEHNR and FQNEAQ (reference sequence). This CDR3 is 15 amino acids long. Here the CDR3 DNA reads TGTGCCAGCAGCTTTTGGGACAGGGAAGTCAATGAGCAGTTCTTC. The encoded protein is CASSFWDREVNEQFF.

This sequence joins TRBV6-6 and TRBJ2-2; no clear D. Germline CDR1 reads MNHNY; CDR2 reads SVGAGI (reference sequence). Trimming took 7 bases from V and 4 from J, leaving 19 bases between them. The CDR3 contains 16 residues. The CDR3 is CASTPYRAALTGELFF. In DNA, the CDR3 is TGTGCCAGCACTCCTTACCGGGCAGCCCTCACCGGGGAGCTGTTTTTT.